The entry that follows covers one TCR beta chain sequence. This sample is drawn from a study of blood T cell repertoires in COVID-19. Using immunoSEQ multiplex PCR, the repertoire was profiled, and TCRdb retains in-frame clones only, with some absent. The table has about 150,000 clones, approximately 80% seen once; the top ten hold 6.2%. Germline V gene data show CDR1 as SEHNR and CDR2 as FQNEAQ (reference sequence). The CDR3 runs 13 residues. V shed 1 base, J shed 10 bases, and the junction held 1 base outside the gene matches. Sequenced material: PBMCs or T cells enriched from blood (not recorded which). The receptor comes from a middle-aged woman who had recovered from COVID-19. The chain recombines TRBV7-9 with TRBJ1-2, with 12 bases matching TRBD1. The CDR3 sequence is CASSLGDRGLYTF. The CDR3 nucleotides read TGTGCCAGCAGCTTAGGGGACAGGGGGCTCTACACCTTC.